This T cell receptor (beta chain) comes out of a study of Ad26.COV2.S vaccination and SARS-CoV-2 variants. The germline gives CDR1 SGHAT, CDR2 FQNNGV. The junction had 3 bases not matched to a gene; V was cut back by 5 bases and J by 3 bases. The CDR3 is 15 amino acids. This sample's treatment: 19 received Ad26.COV2.S at low or high dose, single or two shots; about 5 received placebo; per-sample allocation not given. All samples were drawn on day 63, counting from the first vaccine or placebo injection. Sequencing used immunoSEQ multiplex PCR; TCRdb keeps in-frame clones, though not all of them. The sample includes about 280,000 clones, 87% of them seen just once.

The origin of this receptor is a person between 18 and 65 years old who received the Ad26.COV2.S COVID-19 vaccine or a placebo. This material consisted of peripheral blood, taken in a trial of Ad26.COV2.S vaccine versus placebo. V is TRBV11-2 and J is TRBJ2-1; 11 bases fit TRBD2. The CDR3 DNA is TGTGCCAGCAGCCCGGGACTAGCGGACTACAATGAGCAGTTCTTC. This translates into CASSPGLADYNEQFF.